These 19 T cell receptor beta chains came from one sample sequenced in a study of blood T cell repertoires in COVID-19. Sequencing was performed with immunoSEQ multiplex PCR; in TCRdb, only in-frame clones are kept and a portion is missing. The table records about 130,000 clones, 60% to 80% of them present only once. The sample consisted of peripheral blood. The source is a man between 60 and 75 years old with acute or convalescent COVID-19.

The V gene is TRBV29-1, the J gene TRBJ2-1; D gene ambiguous. V was pared by 4 bases and J by 0 bases, with 7 bases between. Germline assignment: CDR1 SQVTM and CDR2 ANQGSEA. The CDR3 runs to 13 residues. The CDR3 loop is CSVASSSYNEQFF. The CDR3 DNA sequence: TGCAGCGTTGCTAGTAGCTCCTACAATGAGCAGTTCTTC.

The chain employs TRBV6-5 and TRBJ2-7; tentatively, D is TRBD2 (5 bases). The germline V and J ends were trimmed by 5 bases and 6 bases, with 14 bases remaining between them. CDR1 and CDR2 from the germline V gene are MNHEY and SVGAGI. The CDR3 totals 13 residues. CDR3 bases: TGTGCCAGCAGTCCCCGGACTTTCGGCGAGCAGTACTTC. Amino acids: CASSPRTFGEQYF.

This sequence joins TRBV7-8 and TRBJ2-7, with TRBD2 identical over 13 bases. The germline V gene has CDR1 SGHVS and CDR2 FQNEAQ. The CDR3 has 16 amino acids. With 1 base clipped from V and 9 bases from J, the junction kept 9 bases outside the gene matches. CDR3 sequence: CASSLVGTSGTQGQYF. The CDR3 DNA reads as TGTGCCAGCAGCTTAGTCGGGACTAGCGGGACCCAGGGGCAGTACTTC.

The V call is TRBV6-6, the J call TRBJ2-3; D is unresolved. Germline V gives CDR1 MNHNY, CDR2 SVGAGI (reference sequence). The germline V and J ends were trimmed by 7 bases and 2 bases, with 13 bases remaining between them. This CDR3 has 14 residues. In nucleotides, the CDR3 is TGTGCCAGCAAGGTCCTACTATCCACAGATACGCAGTATTTT. This encodes CASKVLLSTDTQYF.

This sequence joins TRBV6-4 and TRBJ2-7; D might be TRBD1 (5 bases). Germline V CDR1 and CDR2: MRHNA, SNTAGT. Trimming left V 9 bases short and J 5 bases short, with 17 bases between. The CDR3 is 13 residues long. CDR3 in DNA: TGTGCCAGACCTCAGGGCAGGGCCCACGAGCAGTACTTC. This sequence encodes CARPQGRAHEQYF.

The gene calls are TRBV6-6 and TRBJ1-1; 10 positions agree with TRBD1. CDR3 length equals 13 residues. Germline CDR1 is MNHNY and CDR2 is SVGAGI (reference sequence). V dropped 6 bases and J dropped 7; count of bases not matched to a gene: 5. CDR3 DNA: TGTGCCAGCAGGCCCGGACAGGGGGGTGAAGCTTTCTTT. It codes for CASRPGQGGEAFF.

Here the CDR3 DNA reads TGTGCCAGCAGCTTGCAACCGGGACTAGCTACAGATACGCAGTATTTT. This gives the protein CASSLQPGLATDTQYF. J is TRBJ2-3 and V is TRBV7-3; 9 positions match TRBD2. CDR1 and CDR2 from the germline V gene are SGHTA and FQGTGA. There are 16 residues in the CDR3. The junction had 7 bases not matched to a gene; V was cut back by 3 bases and J by 3 bases.

This clone was recorded a few times. V usage is TRBV24-1 and J usage is TRBJ2-7; 8 nucleotides align to TRBD1. V shed 4 bases and J 12 bases; nucleotides not matched to a gene: 7. The CDR3 consists of 12 residues. Germline CDR1 KGHDR, CDR2 SFDVKD. The CDR3 DNA reads TGTGCCACCAGTGACACGCAGGGGGCGATGTACTTC. It specifies CATSDTQGAMYF.

This clone appeared a few times. V gene TRBV3-1 (or the pseudogene TRBV3-2) combines with J gene TRBJ1-1; unclear D gene. The CDR3 is 14 residues long. V dropped 6 bases and J dropped 1 base, with 12 bases sitting between them. Germline V lookup: CDR1 LGHDT, CDR2 YNNKEL (reference sequence). The CDR3 here is CASRNLGGNTEAFF. Written as DNA, the CDR3 is TGTGCCAGCAGGAACCTAGGAGGGAACACTGAAGCTTTCTTT.

This sequence joins TRBV29-1 and TRBJ2-1; TRBD2 matches 7 bases. Germline V gene data show CDR1 as SQVTM and CDR2 as ANQGSEA. Unmatched junction bases numbered 7, after V lost 5 bases and J lost 0 bases. The CDR3 is made up of 15 amino acids. The CDR3 DNA reads TGCAGCGTTATACTAGCGTCCAGCTCCTACAATGAGCAGTTCTTC. It is translated as CSVILASSSYNEQFF.

This clone has just a few counts. This chain connects TRBV27 to TRBJ1-2; maybe TRBD1 (5 bases). CDR1 is MNHEY, CDR2 SMNVEV, per germline (reference sequence). The CDR3 is 12 amino acids. Trimming shortened V by 6 bases and J by 6 bases, and 11 bases separated the two germline ends. The CDR3 region has the DNA TGTGCCAGCAGGAAGGGGTGGGATGGCTACACCTTC. As protein: CASRKGWDGYTF.

This rearrangement joins TRBV2 to TRBJ2-7; a weak D match, TRBD1 (6 bases). Germline values: CDR1 SNHLY, CDR2 FYNNEI. Trimming pared 6 bases from V and 0 bases from J, leaving 15 bases between. The CDR3 is made up of 15 amino acids. The DNA for the CDR3 is TGTGCCAGCAGGGTAGACAGGAGTAGCTCCTACGAGCAGTACTTC. The encoded protein is CASRVDRSSSYEQYF.

The chain employs TRBV12-3 or TRBV12-4 and TRBJ2-7; no reliable D call. The V gene lost 8 bases and the J gene lost 3 bases, with 14 bases spanning the gap. This CDR3 has 13 residues. For the CDR3, the DNA is TGTGCCAGCCGAAGGAGCTTAGACTACGAGCAGTACTTC. It codes for CASRRSLDYEQYF.

This clone was counted once. The rearrangement links TRBV7-6 to TRBJ2-7; 10 nucleotides align to TRBD1. J gave up 5 bases and V 4 bases, and 11 bases lay outside the gene matches. The CDR3 has 16 amino acids. Germline values: CDR1 SGHVS, CDR2 FNYEAQ. This chain's CDR3 is CASSSRPGQGSHEQYF. The DNA for the CDR3 is TGTGCCAGCAGCTCGCGTCCGGGACAGGGGAGCCACGAGCAGTACTTC.

The V gene is TRBV6-2 or TRBV6-3, the J gene TRBJ1-1; D not resolved. Germline V gene sequence: CDR1 MNHEY, CDR2 SVGEGT. The length of the CDR3 is 13 residues. Trimming took 3 bases from V and 10 from J, leaving 15 bases between them. Here the CDR3 DNA reads TGTGCCAGCAGTTATCGTATCTTGGGCCGAGCTTTCTTT. It is translated as CASSYRILGRAFF.

This clone was counted a few times. J is TRBJ1-5 and V is TRBV2; D is perhaps TRBD1 (6 bases). Germline lookup yields CDR1 SNHLY and CDR2 FYNNEI. V lost 4 bases and J 2 bases, leaving 9 bases between the germline ends. The CDR3 runs to 14 residues. Written as DNA, the CDR3 is TGTGCCAGCAGTGGGGACACTCGCAATCAGCCCCAGCATTTT. Residues: CASSGDTRNQPQHF. The variable domain in full, with the rest retrieved from reference TRBV2 and TRBJ1-5, is EPEVTQTPSHQVTQMGQEVILRCVPISNHLYFYWYRQILGQKVEFLVSFYNNEISEKSEIFDDQFSVERPDGSNFTLKIRSTKLEDSAMYFCASSGDTRNQPQHFGDGTRLSIL.

The chain employs TRBV25-1 and TRBJ1-4, with D unclear. CDR3 length: 11 amino acids. Germline V lookup: CDR1 MGHDK, CDR2 SYGVNS. With 6 bases removed from V and 12 bases from J, the gap between germline ends came to 11 bases. The CDR3 DNA is TGTGCCAGCAGCTCCGGGTGGGAACTGTTTTTT. Protein product: CASSSGWELFF.

V gene TRBV10-2 combines with J gene TRBJ2-3; D is perhaps TRBD2 (6 bases). Germline CDR1 reads WSHSY; CDR2 reads SAAADI. The length of the CDR3 is 16 residues. The V gene lost 4 bases and the J gene lost 2 bases, with 16 bases spanning the gap. CDR3: CASSGGVVGITDTQYF. Here the CDR3 DNA reads TGCGCCAGCAGTGGGGGGGTGGTCGGAATCACAGATACGCAGTATTTT.

This rearrangement joins TRBV11-2 to TRBJ2-7, with 14 bases lining up with TRBD2. This CDR3 spans 18 amino acids. V lost 5 bases to trimming and J lost 4 bases; unmatched junction nucleotides: 13. From germline, CDR1 is SGHAT and CDR2 FQNNGV. Here the CDR3 DNA reads TGTGCCAGCAGCCCAAGGGGCGGGACTAGCGGGAGTAGGTACGAGCAGTACTTC. Amino acids: CASSPRGGTSGSRYEQYF. The full variable domain, completed using reference TRBV11-2 and TRBJ2-7, is EAGVAQSPRYKIIEKRQSVAFWCNPISGHATLYWYQQILGQGPKLLIQFQNNGVVDDSQLPKDRFSAERLKGVDSTLKIQPAKLEDSAVYLCASSPRGGTSGSRYEQYFGPGTRLTVT.